This T cell receptor beta chain was sequenced during a study of siplizumab effects on memory and regulatory T cells. General study results and limits: A major contribution to the alloresponse seemed to be made by naive T cells, which seemed more diverse than memory cells. Alloreactive sequences traceable to unstimulated CD4+ memory cells declined significantly under siplizumab.

The protocol was immunoSEQ multiplex PCR, while the TCRdb copy is restricted to in-frame clones and leaves out a portion. The table shows approximately 12,000 clones, with around half occurring only once. A remark on this clone: Its antigen remains unidentified.

Mixed lymphocyte reaction cells were cocultured at 37°C for around 6 days. Source material: CFSE-low (dividing) CD8+ T cells sorted from an allogeneic mixed lymphocyte reaction. The clonotype originates from a human donor in good health; the cells came from an allogeneic mixed lymphocyte reaction. Some clones in this sample may be carry-over from other donors' samples.

CDR3 in DNA: TGTGCCAGCAGTGACTCCGACAGGGACGCGTTCTTC. This gives the protein CASSDSDRDAFF. V is TRBV6-4 and J is TRBJ2-1, with TRBD1 identical over 7 bases. The CDR3 is 12 amino acids. Germline V lookup: CDR1 MRHNA, CDR2 SNTAGT. V lost 0 bases and J lost 15; bases outside the gene matches: 5.